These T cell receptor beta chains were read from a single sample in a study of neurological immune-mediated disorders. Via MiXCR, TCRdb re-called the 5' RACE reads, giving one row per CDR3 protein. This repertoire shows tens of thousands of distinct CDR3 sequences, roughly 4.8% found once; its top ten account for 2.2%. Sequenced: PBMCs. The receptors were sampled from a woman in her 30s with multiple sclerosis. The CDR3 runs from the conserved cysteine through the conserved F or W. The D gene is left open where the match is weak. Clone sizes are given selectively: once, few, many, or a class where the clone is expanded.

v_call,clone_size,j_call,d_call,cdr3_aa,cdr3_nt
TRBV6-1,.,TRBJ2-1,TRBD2,CASSEEVAGARGQFF,TGTGCCAGCAGTGAAGAGGTAGCGGGGGCTCGTGGGCAGTTCTTC
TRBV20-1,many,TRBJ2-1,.,CSARGGNYNEQFF,TGCAGTGCTAGAGGGGGCAATTACAATGAGCAGTTCTTC
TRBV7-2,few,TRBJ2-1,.,CASSPRLPLSYNEQFF,TGTGCCAGCAGCCCTAGGCTTCCCCTCTCCTACAATGAGCAGTTCTTC
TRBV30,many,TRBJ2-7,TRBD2,CAWTLGLAGGPYEQYF,TGTGCCTGGACTCTCGGACTAGCGGGAGGTCCCTACGAGCAGTACTTC
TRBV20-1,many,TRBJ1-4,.,CSARDKTTGELFF,TGCAGTGCTAGAGATAAGACCACCGGGGAACTGTTTTTT
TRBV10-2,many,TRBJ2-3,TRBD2,CASRTSGTDTQYF,TGCGCCAGCCGAACTAGCGGCACAGATACGCAGTATTTT
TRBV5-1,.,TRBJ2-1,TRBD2,CASSLGLSGRARDNEKFF,TGCGCCAGCAGCTTGGGTCTCAGCGGGAGGGCCCGGGACAATGAGAAGTTCTTC
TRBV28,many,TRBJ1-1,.,CAIHPDLGTEAFF,TGTGCCATCCATCCCGATCTTGGCACTGAAGCTTTCTTT
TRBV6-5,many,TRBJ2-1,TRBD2,CASSKGLAGVGNEQFF,TGTGCCAGCAGTAAAGGACTAGCGGGAGTTGGGAATGAGCAGTTCTTC
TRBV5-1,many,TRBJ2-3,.,CASSLSTDTQYF,TGCGCCAGCAGCTTGAGCACAGATACGCAGTATTTT
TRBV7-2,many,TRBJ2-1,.,CASSLVRHEQFF,TGTGCCAGCAGCTTAGTGAGACACGAGCAGTTCTTC
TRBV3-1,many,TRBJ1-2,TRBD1,CASSQLGQGGYTF,TGTGCCAGCAGCCAACTAGGACAGGGAGGCTACACCTTC
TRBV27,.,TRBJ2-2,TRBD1,CASSLSWDSVNGELFF,TGTGCCAGCAGTTTGTCCTGGGACAGTGTCAACGGGGAGCTGTTTTTT
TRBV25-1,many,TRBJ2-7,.,CASGVGYEQYF,TGTGCCAGCGGAGTAGGGTACGAGCAGTACTTC
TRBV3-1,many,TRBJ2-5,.,CASSQAPGTQETQYF,TGTGCCAGCAGCCAAGCGCCGGGGACCCAAGAGACCCAGTACTTC
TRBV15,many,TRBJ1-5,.,CASSPRGDQPQHF,TGTGCCAGCTCACCCCGGGGGGATCAGCCCCAGCATTTT